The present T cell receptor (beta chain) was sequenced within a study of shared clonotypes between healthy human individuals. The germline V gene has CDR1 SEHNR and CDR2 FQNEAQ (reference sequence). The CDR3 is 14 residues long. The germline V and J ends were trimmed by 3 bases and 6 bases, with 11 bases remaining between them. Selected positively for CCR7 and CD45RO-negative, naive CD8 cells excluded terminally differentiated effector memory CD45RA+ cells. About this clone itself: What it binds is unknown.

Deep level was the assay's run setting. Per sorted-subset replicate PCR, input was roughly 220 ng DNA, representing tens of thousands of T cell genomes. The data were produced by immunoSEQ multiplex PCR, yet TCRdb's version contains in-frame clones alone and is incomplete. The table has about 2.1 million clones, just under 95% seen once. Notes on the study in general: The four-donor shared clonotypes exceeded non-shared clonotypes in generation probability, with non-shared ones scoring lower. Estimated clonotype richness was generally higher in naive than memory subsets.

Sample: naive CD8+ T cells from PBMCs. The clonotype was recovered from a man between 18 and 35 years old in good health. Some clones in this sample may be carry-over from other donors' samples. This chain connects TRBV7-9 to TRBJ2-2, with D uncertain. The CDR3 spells CASSFDPTSGELFF. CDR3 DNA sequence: TGTGCCAGCAGCTTTGACCCGACGTCCGGGGAGCTGTTTTTT.